The 5 T cell receptor beta chains below come from one sample, sequenced in a study of PD-L1 blockade in urothelial cancer. Sequenced by immunoSEQ multiplex PCR; TCRdb stores in-frame clones only, minus some. The sample lists 25,000 to 40,000 clones; 65% to 90% were seen once. The sample in question was PBMCs, obtained around atezolizumab (anti-PD-L1) treatment. The receptor source for this set is a man aged 55-75 years with urothelial cancer.

The chain has TRBV2 and TRBJ1-2; a possible D gene is TRBD1 (5 bases). The germline CDR1 and CDR2 sequences are SNHLY and FYNNEI. The CDR3 covers 14 residues. Between the trimmed V and J ends, which lost 6 bases and 6 bases, there was a span of 17 bases. The DNA of the CDR3 is TGTGCCAGCAGAGGGAATATAGGGGCCAATGGCTACACCTTC. Translated: CASRGNIGANGYTF.

With respect to this clone: One end of the junction varies from germline; a read error may be responsible. This chain connects TRBV11-2 to TRBJ2-5; D is possibly TRBD1 (6 bases). Germline lookup yields CDR1 SGHAT and CDR2 FQNNGV. The CDR3 runs 12 residues. CDR3 nucleotide sequence: TGTGCCAGCAGCCAGGGGCGACTCCTAGTTGACTTC. Translation: CASSQGRLLVDF.

The chain combines TRBV7-9 with TRBJ2-7; perhaps TRBD2 as D (5 bases). Trimming shortened V by 0 bases and J by 4 bases, and 10 bases separated the two germline ends. The CDR3 is 14 residues long. The germline V gene has CDR1 SEHNR and CDR2 FQNEAQ (reference sequence). CDR3 residues: CASSLAYGVYEQYF. Here the CDR3 DNA reads TGTGCCAGCAGCTTAGCTTACGGGGTTTACGAGCAGTACTTC.

The chain recombines TRBV29-1 with TRBJ2-7; TRBD2 aligns across 9 bases. This CDR3 spans 13 amino acids. Germline trimming cut 6 bases from V and 5 bases from J; bases unmatched to any gene: 8. Germline CDR1 and CDR2: SQVTM and ANQGSEA. The CDR3, as DNA: TGCAGCGTCGTCGGACTAGCGCACCACGAGCAGTACTTC. Amino acid sequence: CSVVGLAHHEQYF.

This clone was found once. V usage is TRBV18 and J usage is TRBJ2-2; 9 bases map to TRBD1. Germline V CDR1 and CDR2: KGHSH, LQKENI. The ends lost 3 bases at V and 4 bases at J; junction bases unmatched: 3. The CDR3 loop spans 15 amino acids. The CDR3 nucleotides are TGTGCCAGCTCACCCGGGACAGGGCGCACCGGGGAGCTGTTTTTT. This translates into CASSPGTGRTGELFF.